Following are 3 T cell receptor beta chains from one sample sequenced in a study of PD-1 blockade in classical Hodgkin lymphoma. Some clones are missing from TCRdb's copy, which holds only in-frame ones; the method was immunoSEQ multiplex PCR. In the table there are 75,000 to 95,000 clones, 83% of which are singletons. Sample time point: cycle 4 day 1 (C4D1), after more than 5 weeks of nivolumab. All patients relapsed after autologous stem cell transplantation, and brentuximab vedotin exposure varied. The sequenced sample was peripheral blood mononuclear cells (PBMCs), obtained before the fourth cycle of nivolumab. The origin of the receptors is a human donor with classical Hodgkin lymphoma.

The CDR3 DNA follows: TGTGCCAGCAGTGAAGCTTCCGGTTTGGCCCAGTACTTC. It is translated as CASSEASGLAQYF. The genes are TRBV6-1 and TRBJ2-5, with D hard to call. The V end lost 0 bases, the J end lost 9 bases, and 11 bases lay between the germline ends. The germline V gene has CDR1 MNHNS and CDR2 SASEGT. CDR3 length: 13 residues.

The chain has TRBV7-6 and TRBJ2-5; TRBD2 matches 10 bases. This CDR3 is 18 amino acids long. Trimming at V came to 5 bases and at J to 2 bases, leaving 14 bases not matched to a gene. CDR1 is SGHVS, CDR2 FNYEAQ, per germline. The CDR3 sequence is CASSPPPGTSAAQETQYF. The CDR3 DNA reads TGTGCCAGCAGCCCACCACCCGGGACTAGCGCGGCTCAAGAGACCCAGTACTTC.

This clone occurred a few times. V is TRBV6-5 and J is TRBJ2-5; possibly TRBD2 for D (5 bases). Germline CDR1 MNHEY, CDR2 SVGAGI. Trimming pared 8 bases from V and 5 bases from J, leaving 9 bases between. This CDR3 has 11 amino acids. CDR3 DNA sequence: TGTGCCAGCTTCCGCGGGGAGACCCAGTACTTC. Its translation is CASFRGETQYF.